Presented here are 29 T cell receptor beta chains from one specimen sequenced in a study of T cell repertoires in cytomegalovirus infection. TCRdb re-derived calls from the reads in MiXCR, one entry per CDR3 protein. The sample holds 250,000 to 300,000 distinct CDR3 sequences, under 25% seen once. No antigen is known for these receptors. Specimen: cultured PBMCs, collected from culture after CMV antigen stimulation. The receptors shown here come from a human donor in good health (CMV status not recorded). Some clones in this sample may be carry-over from other donors' samples.

The chain uses TRBV20-1 and TRBJ1-2; the match to TRBD1 covers 8 bases. In germline, CDR1 is DFQATT, CDR2 SNEGSKA (reference sequence). V lost 4 bases, J lost 4 bases, and 5 bases stayed unmatched. CDR3 length equals 13 residues. CDR3 in DNA: TGCAGTGCTATTTCAGGGGGCCTCTATGGCTACACCTTC. Protein product: CSAISGGLYGYTF.

This chain joins TRBV6-5 and TRBJ2-3, with TRBD2 identical over 12 bases. V shed 9 bases and J 5 bases; nucleotides not matched to a gene: 6. The CDR3 is 14 residues long. Germline CDR1 reads MNHEY; CDR2 reads SVGAGI. The CDR3 region is CASQQGLAGDTQYF. CDR3 coding DNA: TGTGCCAGTCAACAGGGACTAGCGGGAGATACGCAGTATTTT.

The rearrangement joins TRBV2 to TRBJ2-4; no definite D call. The V gene lost 0 bases and the J gene lost 16 bases, with 13 bases spanning the gap. Germline lookup yields CDR1 SNHLY and CDR2 FYNNEI. The CDR3 spans 12 residues. The CDR3 coding sequence is TGTGCCAGCAGTGAAGCGCTTCGGGCGCCCTACTTC. Protein sequence: CASSEALRAPYF.

The CDR3 is CAISTQGANTGELFF. CDR3 DNA sequence: TGTGCCATCAGTACACAGGGCGCGAACACCGGGGAGCTGTTTTTT. This sequence joins TRBV10-3 and TRBJ2-2; tentatively, D is TRBD1 (6 bases). The V end was cut by 5 bases, the J end by 0 bases, with 10 bases between. Germline CDR1 and CDR2: ENHRY and SYGVKD. The CDR3 loop spans 15 amino acids.

V usage is TRBV4-1 and J usage is TRBJ1-3; TRBD1 is a possible D gene (5 bases). The CDR3 spans 16 residues. With 0 bases removed from V and 3 bases from J, the gap between germline ends came to 12 bases. Germline CDR1 reads MGHRA; CDR2 reads YSYEKL. CDR3 DNA sequence: TGCGCCAGCAGCCAAGATCGGTCAGGGCTTGGAAACACCATATATTTT. It codes for CASSQDRSGLGNTIYF.

The chain employs TRBV20-1 and TRBJ2-4; D may be TRBD2 (6 bases). The CDR3 is made up of 12 amino acids. V was clipped by 6 bases and J by 8 bases, with 14 bases between them. CDR1 is DFQATT, CDR2 SNEGSKA, per germline (reference sequence). The CDR3 DNA sequence: TGCAGTGCCGCCCGGGGGATGGACATTCAGTACTTC. Residues: CSAARGMDIQYF.

The sample holds many counts of this clonotype. This chain connects TRBV7-2 to TRBJ2-2, with D unclear. Germline CDR1 is SGHTA and CDR2 is FQGNSA. V shed 5 bases and J shed 7 bases, with 11 bases lying between them. The CDR3 loop spans 13 amino acids. The CDR3 sequence is CASSGRVVGELFF. The CDR3 DNA follows: TGTGCCAGCAGCGGAAGAGTCGTCGGGGAGCTGTTTTTT.

This clonotype was seen many times. The J gene is TRBJ2-7, the V gene TRBV7-2; D possibly matches TRBD1 or TRBD2 (6 bases each). Deletions cut 5 bases from V and 6 bases from J, with 23 bases between. This CDR3 contains 16 residues. Germline CDR1 and CDR2: SGHTA and FQGNSA. CDR3 sequence: CASSQGGFGSWFEQYF. The CDR3 nucleotides are TGTGCCAGCAGCCAAGGGGGTTTCGGGAGTTGGTTCGAGCAGTACTTC.

At least ten counts were recorded for this clonotype. This chain uses TRBV7-2 with TRBJ2-4; D gene uncertain. CDR3 length equals 16 residues. V gave up 5 bases and J gave up 0 bases, with 14 bases separating them. Per germline, CDR1 SGHTA and CDR2 FQGNSA. The CDR3 nucleotides are TGTGCCAGCAGCATCCTTCCGGGTGTAGCCAAAAACATTCAGTACTTC. Translated: CASSILPGVAKNIQYF.

This clonotype turned up a few times. The V gene is TRBV6-6, the J gene TRBJ1-3; possibly TRBD1 for D (5 bases). Germline CDR1 is MNHNY and CDR2 is SVGAGI (reference sequence). The CDR3 has 14 amino acids. Trimming removed 6 bases from V and 3 bases from J, with 12 bases in between. The CDR3 sequence is CASSRDRIGNTIYF. The CDR3 DNA reads as TGTGCCAGCAGCCGCGACAGAATTGGAAACACCATATATTTT.

The chain uses TRBV12-3 or TRBV12-4 and TRBJ1-2; D is unresolved. CDR3 length: 13 residues. V lost 8 bases to trimming and J lost 7 bases, with 17 bases between them. CDR3 sequence reads: CASGPMSAVGYTF. CDR3 DNA sequence: TGTGCCAGCGGCCCAATGTCGGCAGTTGGCTACACCTTC.

In this sample, this clonotype turned up a few times. The genes are TRBV4-3 and TRBJ1-1; TRBD1 is a possible D gene (6 bases). The CDR3 totals 15 residues. Trimming removed 4 bases from V and 0 bases from J, with 12 bases in between. The germline gives CDR1 LGHNA, CDR2 YSLEER. The CDR3 coding sequence is TGCGCCAGCAGCCGGGCCGGGGGCATGAACACTGAAGCTTTCTTT. Translation: CASSRAGGMNTEAFF.

This sequence joins TRBV7-8 and TRBJ2-1, with D perhaps matching TRBD2 (7 bases). V was cut by 2 bases and J by 10 bases, with 12 bases left in between. This CDR3 has 13 amino acids. Germline CDR1 reads SGHVS; CDR2 reads FQNEAQ. CDR3 region: CASSLTRGGEQFF. As DNA, the CDR3 is TGTGCCAGCAGCTTAACTAGGGGGGGAGAGCAGTTCTTC.

The V call is TRBV19, the J call TRBJ1-1; TRBD1 agrees at 7 bases. The CDR3 runs to 15 residues. Germline CDR1 LNHDA, CDR2 SQIVND (reference sequence). With 4 bases clipped from V and 0 bases from J, the junction kept 5 bases outside the gene matches. CDR3 region: CASSTKTGVNTEAFF. CDR3 bases: TGTGCCAGTAGTACCAAAACAGGGGTGAACACTGAAGCTTTCTTT.

This clonotype was observed at least ten times. The V and J genes are TRBV6-2 or TRBV6-3 and TRBJ1-1; the D gene is possibly TRBD1 (6 bases). Germline loops: CDR1 MNHEY, CDR2 SVGEGT. Trimming removed 6 bases at V and 1 base at J, with 9 bases between. This CDR3 has 13 residues. CDR3 nucleotides: TGTGCCAGCAGCCCACAGGGGAACACTGAAGCTTTCTTT. As protein: CASSPQGNTEAFF.

The chain joins TRBV5-6 to TRBJ2-7; D remains ambiguous. The CDR3 has 13 amino acids. V shed 4 bases and J shed 11 bases, with 19 bases lying between them. Germline-derived CDR1 and CDR2 are SGHDT and YYEEEE. CDR3 amino acids: CASSPTTSQEEYV. The CDR3 region has the DNA TGTGCCAGCAGCCCGACCACGTCGCAAGAGGAGTACGTC.

V usage is TRBV27 and J usage is TRBJ2-7; the D gene could be TRBD1 or TRBD2 (5 bases each). Trimming pared 5 bases from V and 2 bases from J, leaving 19 bases between. CDR3 length: 16 residues. The germline V gene encodes CDR1 MNHEY and CDR2 SMNVEV (reference sequence). The CDR3 reads CASSLYGTAVAYEQYF. In DNA form, the CDR3 reads TGTGCCAGCAGTCTGTATGGGACGGCGGTGGCCTACGAGCAGTACTTC.

This clonotype was counted ten times or more. The chain links TRBV7-6 to TRBJ2-1; D unresolved. CDR1 SGHVS and CDR2 FNYEAQ come from the germline V gene. The CDR3 has 11 residues. V lost 2 bases, J lost 5 bases, and 1 base lay in between. CDR3 residues: CASSLNNEQFF. The CDR3 DNA reads TGTGCCAGCAGCTTAAACAATGAGCAGTTCTTC.

The chain couples TRBV19 to TRBJ2-1; D may be TRBD2 (6 bases). Per germline, CDR1 LNHDA and CDR2 SQIVND (reference sequence). CDR3 length: 16 amino acids. V dropped 4 bases and J dropped 3 bases, with 16 bases sitting between them. CDR3 region: CASSTRGSGGYNEQFF. The CDR3 DNA sequence: TGTGCCAGTAGTACCCGGGGTAGCGGAGGCTACAATGAGCAGTTCTTC.

The chain links TRBV27 to TRBJ2-7; D may be TRBD2 (5 bases). This CDR3 is built from 14 residues. The V gene lost 3 bases and the J gene lost 4 bases, with 13 bases spanning the gap. CDR1 is MNHEY, CDR2 SMNVEV, per germline (reference sequence). The CDR3 protein is CASSLENTGYEQYF. The CDR3 region has the DNA TGTGCCAGCAGTTTGGAGAACACGGGGTACGAGCAGTACTTC.

This clonotype was detected only a few times. The rearrangement links TRBV10-3 to TRBJ1-1; D is unresolved. Germline CDR1 is ENHRY and CDR2 is SYGVKD. The CDR3 has 13 amino acids. V lost 6 bases to trimming and J lost 1 base, with 9 bases between them. The CDR3 DNA reads TGTGCCATCAGCCCAGCGCGGAACACTGAAGCTTTCTTT. Translated: CAISPARNTEAFF.

This clonotype was observed many times. V is TRBV7-2 and J is TRBJ1-5; tentatively, D is TRBD1 (5 bases). Germline V lookup: CDR1 SGHTA, CDR2 FQGNSA. The CDR3 totals 13 residues. Trimming cost V 5 bases and J 7 bases, with 12 bases left between them. As DNA, the CDR3 is TGTGCCAGCAGCCCCGGGGGTAGGCAGCCCCAGCATTTT. It specifies CASSPGGRQPQHF.

This clonotype was seen a few times. The CDR3 sequence: CASSQALEETQYF. CDR3 coding DNA: TGTGCCAGCAGCCAAGCCCTTGAGGAGACCCAGTACTTC. V is TRBV7-2 and J is TRBJ2-5, with unresolved D. This CDR3 has 13 residues. The germline V and J ends were trimmed by 5 bases and 5 bases, with 12 bases remaining between them. In germline, CDR1 is SGHTA, CDR2 FQGNSA.

V is TRBV18 and J is TRBJ2-1, with 11 bases fitting TRBD2. V lost 3 bases to trimming and J lost 6 bases; unmatched junction nucleotides: 7. CDR1 is KGHSH and CDR2 is LQKENI in the germline V gene. The CDR3 has 16 residues. CDR3 coding DNA: TGTGCCAGCTCACCGAAACTAGCGGGGGATTTCAATGAGCAGTTCTTC. It specifies CASSPKLAGDFNEQFF.

The V gene is TRBV20-1, the J gene TRBJ2-1; tentative D call: TRBD1 (5 bases). V dropped 6 bases and J dropped 0 bases, with 18 bases sitting between them. CDR3 length: 16 residues. CDR1 and CDR2 (germline): DFQATT, SNEGSKA (reference sequence). This chain's CDR3 is CSAKPRLDSSYNEQFF. The CDR3 DNA follows: TGCAGTGCAAAACCACGACTCGACAGCTCCTACAATGAGCAGTTCTTC.

The chain employs TRBV10-2 and TRBJ1-6; 7 nucleotides align to TRBD1. CDR3 size: 16 residues. V lost 6 bases and J lost 5; bases outside the gene matches: 10. CDR1 is WSHSY, CDR2 SAAADI, per germline. The CDR3 DNA sequence: TGCGCCAGCAGGATGCCCGGGACAGCGAATAATTCACCCCTCCACTTT. Translation: CASRMPGTANNSPLHF.

V gene TRBV7-9 combines with J gene TRBJ2-1; D is ambiguous. This CDR3 is 14 amino acids long. Germline V gene sequence: CDR1 SEHNR, CDR2 FQNEAQ (reference sequence). The V end was cut by 3 bases, the J end by 9 bases, with 15 bases between. CDR3 coding DNA: TGTGCCAGCAGCTTCTCGGGTAACCACGTTGAGCAGTTCTTC. Amino acid sequence: CASSFSGNHVEQFF.

This sequence joins TRBV6-2 or TRBV6-3 and TRBJ2-1; D gene uncertain. The CDR3 spans 12 residues. Germline values: CDR1 MNHEY, CDR2 SVGEGT. V was pared by 3 bases and J by 9 bases, with 9 bases between. CDR3 bases: TGTGCCAGCAGTTATTTAAGAGTTGAGCAGTTCTTC. It is translated as CASSYLRVEQFF.

The gene calls are TRBV4-3 and TRBJ1-2; TRBD1 aligns across 10 bases. Unmatched junction bases numbered 1, after V lost 1 base and J lost 5 bases. CDR3 length: 14 amino acids. Germline CDR1 LGHNA, CDR2 YSLEER. The CDR3 coding sequence is TGCGCCAGCAGCCAAGGGACAGGGGGGTATGGCTACACCTTC. Amino acid sequence: CASSQGTGGYGYTF.